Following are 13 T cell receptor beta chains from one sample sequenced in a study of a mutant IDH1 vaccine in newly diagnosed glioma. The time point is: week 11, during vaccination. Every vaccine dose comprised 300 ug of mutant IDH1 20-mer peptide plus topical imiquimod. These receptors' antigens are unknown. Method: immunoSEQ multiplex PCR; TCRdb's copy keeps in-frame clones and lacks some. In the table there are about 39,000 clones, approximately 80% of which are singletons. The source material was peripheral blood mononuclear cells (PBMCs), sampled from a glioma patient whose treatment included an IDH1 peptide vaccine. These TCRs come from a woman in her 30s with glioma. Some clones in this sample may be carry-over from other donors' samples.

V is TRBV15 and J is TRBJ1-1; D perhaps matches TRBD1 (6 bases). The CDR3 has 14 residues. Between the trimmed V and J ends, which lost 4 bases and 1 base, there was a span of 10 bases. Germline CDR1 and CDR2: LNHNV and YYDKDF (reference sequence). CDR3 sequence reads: CATSTGHPNTEAFF. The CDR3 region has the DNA TGTGCCACCAGCACGGGACACCCGAACACTGAAGCTTTCTTT.

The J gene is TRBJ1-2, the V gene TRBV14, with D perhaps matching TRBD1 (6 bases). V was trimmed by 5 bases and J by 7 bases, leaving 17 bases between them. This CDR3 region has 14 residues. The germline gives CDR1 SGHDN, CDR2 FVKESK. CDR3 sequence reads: CASSRPTGHSGYTF. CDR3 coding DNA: TGTGCCAGCAGCAGGCCAACAGGGCATAGTGGCTACACCTTC.

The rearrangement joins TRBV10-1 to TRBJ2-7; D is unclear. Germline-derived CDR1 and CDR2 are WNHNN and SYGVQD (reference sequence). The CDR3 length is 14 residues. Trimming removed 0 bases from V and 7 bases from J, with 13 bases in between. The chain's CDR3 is CASSESSGYGEQYF. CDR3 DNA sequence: TGCGCCAGCAGTGAGTCTTCGGGCTACGGGGAGCAGTACTTC.

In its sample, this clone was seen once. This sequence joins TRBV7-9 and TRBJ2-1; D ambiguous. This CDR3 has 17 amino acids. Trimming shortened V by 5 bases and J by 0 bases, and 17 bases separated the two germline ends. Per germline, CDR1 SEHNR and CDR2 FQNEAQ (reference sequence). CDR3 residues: CASSPSVSLRSYNEQFF. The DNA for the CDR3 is TGTGCCAGCAGCCCCTCGGTCTCATTGCGCTCCTACAATGAGCAGTTCTTC.

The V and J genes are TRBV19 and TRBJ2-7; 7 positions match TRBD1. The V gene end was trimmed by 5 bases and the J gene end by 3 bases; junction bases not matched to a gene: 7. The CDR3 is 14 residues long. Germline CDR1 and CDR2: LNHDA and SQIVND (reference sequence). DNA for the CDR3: TGTGCCAGTAGTCAGGACAGGTCGTACTACGAGCAGTACTTC. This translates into CASSQDRSYYEQYF.

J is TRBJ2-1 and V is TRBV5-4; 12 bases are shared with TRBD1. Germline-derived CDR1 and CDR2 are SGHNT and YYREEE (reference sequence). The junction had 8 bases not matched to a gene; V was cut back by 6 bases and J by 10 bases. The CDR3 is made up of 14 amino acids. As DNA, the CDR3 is TGTGCCAGCAATACCGGGACAGGGGGCTTGGAGCAGTTCTTC. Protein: CASNTGTGGLEQFF.

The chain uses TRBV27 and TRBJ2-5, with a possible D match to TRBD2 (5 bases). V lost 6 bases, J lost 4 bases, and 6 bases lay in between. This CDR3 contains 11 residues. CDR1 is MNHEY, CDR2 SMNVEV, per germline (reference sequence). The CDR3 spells CASRAGETQYF. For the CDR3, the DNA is TGTGCCAGCAGGGCGGGAGAGACCCAGTACTTC.

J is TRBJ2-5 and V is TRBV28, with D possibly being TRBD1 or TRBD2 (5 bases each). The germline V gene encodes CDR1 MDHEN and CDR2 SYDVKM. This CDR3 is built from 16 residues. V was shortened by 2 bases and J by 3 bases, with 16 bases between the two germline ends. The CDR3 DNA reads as TGTGCCAGCAGTTTAAGGGGCCTGAGGGTGAAAGAGACCCAGTACTTC. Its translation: CASSLRGLRVKETQYF.

This chain's CDR3 is CASQLGGTEAFF. CDR3 sequence (DNA): TGTGCCAGCCAATTAGGGGGAACTGAAGCTTTCTTT. This rearrangement joins TRBV2 to TRBJ1-1; maybe TRBD1 (6 bases). The V end lost 8 bases, the J end lost 5 bases, and 12 bases lay between the germline ends. The V gene's germline CDR1 is SNHLY and CDR2 FYNNEI. The CDR3 is 12 amino acids.

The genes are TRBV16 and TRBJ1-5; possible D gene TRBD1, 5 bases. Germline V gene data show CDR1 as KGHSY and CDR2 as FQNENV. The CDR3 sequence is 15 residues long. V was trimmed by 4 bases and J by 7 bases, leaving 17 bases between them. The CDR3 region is CASSPGVGAHQPQHF. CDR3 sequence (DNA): TGTGCCAGCAGCCCAGGCGTAGGGGCCCACCAGCCCCAGCATTTT.

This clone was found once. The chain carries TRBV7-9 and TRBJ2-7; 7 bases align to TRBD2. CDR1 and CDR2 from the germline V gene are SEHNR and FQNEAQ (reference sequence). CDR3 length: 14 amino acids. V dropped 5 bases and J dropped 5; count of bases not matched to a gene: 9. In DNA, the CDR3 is TGTGCCAGCAGCCCATGGGAGGGCCTCCACGAGCAGTACTTC. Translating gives CASSPWEGLHEQYF.

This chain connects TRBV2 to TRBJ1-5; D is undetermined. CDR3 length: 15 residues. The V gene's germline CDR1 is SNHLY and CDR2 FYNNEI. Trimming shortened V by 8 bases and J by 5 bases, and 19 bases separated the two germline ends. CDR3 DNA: TGTGCCAGCCGCCCCTCGGACGGAGGGTATCAGCCCCAGCATTTT. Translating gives CASRPSDGGYQPQHF.

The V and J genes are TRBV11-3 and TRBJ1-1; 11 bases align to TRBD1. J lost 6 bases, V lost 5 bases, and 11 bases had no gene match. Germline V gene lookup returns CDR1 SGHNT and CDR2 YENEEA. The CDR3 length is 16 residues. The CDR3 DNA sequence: TGTGCCAGCAGCGCCGTGAAAGGGACAGGGGGGGCTGAAGCTTTCTTT. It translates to CASSAVKGTGGAEAFF.